The TCR beta chain described here comes from a study of T cell changes during pregnancy in multiple sclerosis. The CDR3 sequence is 15 residues long. CDR1 and CDR2 (germline): MNHEY, SMNVEV (reference sequence). The junction had 4 bases not matched to a gene; V was cut back by 5 bases and J by 2 bases. The table came from immunoSEQ multiplex PCR; TCRdb's copy has only in-frame clones and leaves some out. The table lists over 25,000 clones, about nine tenths of them singletons, with approximately 6.8% in the top ten. This TCR was sampled from a female donor with multiple sclerosis, enrolled in a pregnancy study. The chain is built from TRBV27 and TRBJ1-5; 9 bases match TRBD1. The sequencing here drew on CD8+ T cells from peripheral blood mononuclear cells, taken after pregnancy. CDR3 bases: TGTGCCAGCAGTCCCTGGACAGGGGGCAATCAGCCCCAGCATTTT. Its translation: CASSPWTGGNQPQHF.